Detailed here is one T cell receptor (beta chain). TCRdb reprocessed the 5' RACE reads and keeps a single row for each CDR3 protein, giving no DNA. The sample table includes approximately 400,000 distinct CDR3 sequences. This sample is part of a study of monozygotic twins with inflammatory bowel disease. The CDR3 is 14 amino acids. The V gene's germline CDR1 is LNHNV and CDR2 YYDKDF (reference sequence). The sample was blood. This receptor was obtained from a human donor with ulcerative colitis or Crohn's disease, or a healthy co-twin of an affected twin (not recorded which). The J gene is TRBJ2-7, the V gene TRBV15; the D call of TRBD2 rests on TCRdb alone, since no DNA is present to check it. CDR3 loop: CATSSRTSSYEQYF.